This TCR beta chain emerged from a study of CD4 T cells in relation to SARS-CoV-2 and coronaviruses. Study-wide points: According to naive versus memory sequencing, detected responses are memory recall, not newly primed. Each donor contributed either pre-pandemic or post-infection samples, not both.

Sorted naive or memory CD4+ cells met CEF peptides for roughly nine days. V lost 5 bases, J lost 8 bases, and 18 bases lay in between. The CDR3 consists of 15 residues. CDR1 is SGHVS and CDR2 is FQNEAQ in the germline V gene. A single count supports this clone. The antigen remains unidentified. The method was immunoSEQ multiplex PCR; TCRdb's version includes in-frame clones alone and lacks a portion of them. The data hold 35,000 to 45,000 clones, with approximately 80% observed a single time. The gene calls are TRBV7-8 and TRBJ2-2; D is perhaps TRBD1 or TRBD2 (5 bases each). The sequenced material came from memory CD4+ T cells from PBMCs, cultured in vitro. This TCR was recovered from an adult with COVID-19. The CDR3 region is CASSPRDPGWGELFF. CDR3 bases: TGTGCCAGCAGCCCCCGGGACCCGGGGTGGGGGGAGCTGTTTTTT.